This T cell receptor (beta chain) was sequenced during a study of technical replicates of blood from a few donors. From germline, CDR1 is SGDLS and CDR2 YYNGEE. The CDR3 sequence is 16 residues long. Losses at the gene ends were 4 bases for V and 1 base for J; bases not matched to a gene: 10. Only in-frame clones appear in the TCRdb table, and some are missing; sequencing was by immunoSEQ multiplex PCR. The data hold about 68,000 clones, with 95% to 97% observed a single time. Sequenced sample: T cells isolated from PBMCs. The chain employs TRBV9 and TRBJ2-7; 8 nucleotides align to TRBD1. This clonotype was obtained from a human donor in good health. CDR3 nucleotides: TGTGCCAGCAGCCCTTTTCTAGACAGGGGTTCCTACGAGCAGTACTTC. Its protein product is CASSPFLDRGSYEQYF.